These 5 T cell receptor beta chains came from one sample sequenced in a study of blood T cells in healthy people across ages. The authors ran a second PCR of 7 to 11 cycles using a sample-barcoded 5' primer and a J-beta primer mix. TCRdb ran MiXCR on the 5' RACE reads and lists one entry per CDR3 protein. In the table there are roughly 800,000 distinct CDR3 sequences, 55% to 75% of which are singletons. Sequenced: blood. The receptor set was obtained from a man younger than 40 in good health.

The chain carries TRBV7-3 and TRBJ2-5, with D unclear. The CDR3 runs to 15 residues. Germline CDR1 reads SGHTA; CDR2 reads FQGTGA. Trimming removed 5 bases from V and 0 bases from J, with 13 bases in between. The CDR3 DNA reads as TGTGCCAGCAGCCCGAACCTAGGATACCAAGAGACCCAGTACTTC. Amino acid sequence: CASSPNLGYQETQYF.

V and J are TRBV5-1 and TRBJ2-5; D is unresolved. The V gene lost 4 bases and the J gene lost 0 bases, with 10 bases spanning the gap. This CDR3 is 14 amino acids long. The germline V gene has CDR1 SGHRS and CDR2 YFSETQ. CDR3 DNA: TGCGCCAGCAGCCCGGCCGTGAACCAAGAGACCCAGTACTTC. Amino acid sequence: CASSPAVNQETQYF.

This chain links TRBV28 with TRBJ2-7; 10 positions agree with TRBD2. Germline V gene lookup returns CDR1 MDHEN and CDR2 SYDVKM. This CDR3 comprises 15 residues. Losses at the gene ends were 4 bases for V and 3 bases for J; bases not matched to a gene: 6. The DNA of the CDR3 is TGTGCCAGCAGTTACCCAAGGACTAGCGGCTACGAGCAGTACTTC. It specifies CASSYPRTSGYEQYF.

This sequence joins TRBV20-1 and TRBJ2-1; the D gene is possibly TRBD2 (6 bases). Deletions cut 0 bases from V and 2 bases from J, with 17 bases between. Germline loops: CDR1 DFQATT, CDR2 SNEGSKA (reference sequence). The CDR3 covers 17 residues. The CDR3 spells CSARDWRDSPTYNEQFF. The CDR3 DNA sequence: TGCAGTGCTAGAGATTGGCGGGATTCTCCAACCTACAATGAGCAGTTCTTC.

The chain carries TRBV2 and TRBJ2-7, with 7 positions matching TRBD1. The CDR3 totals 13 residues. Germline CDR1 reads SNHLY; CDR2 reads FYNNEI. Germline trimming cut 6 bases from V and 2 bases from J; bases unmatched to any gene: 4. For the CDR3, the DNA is TGTGCCAGCAGCGGACAGGTCACCTACGAGCAGTACTTC. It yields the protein CASSGQVTYEQYF.